A selection of T cell receptor beta chains follows, all from one sample in a study of blood T cell repertoires in COVID-19. Clones were sequenced by immunoSEQ multiplex PCR, and TCRdb holds only the in-frame ones, with some missing. This sample yields 150,000 to 200,000 clones, of which roughly nine tenths are seen a single time; approximately 9.9% belongs to the top ten. Sequences were obtained from peripheral blood. Source of these receptors: an older woman with COVID-19, enrolled during active disease. CDR3s include the opening cysteine and the closing phenylalanine or tryptophan. D genes are given only for firm matches. Clone size is given for some rows only: seen once, a few or many times, or a class if the clone is expanded.

j_call	v_call	d_call	clone_size	cdr3_aa	cdr3_nt
TRBJ2-5	TRBV4-2	TRBD2	.	CASSLERGMGETQYF	TGTGCCAGCAGTCTTGAGCGGGGGATGGGGGAGACCCAGTACTTC
TRBJ2-2	TRBV3-1/TRBV3-2	.	.	CASSQVNSGKGELFF	TGTGCCAGCAGCCAAGTGAACTCGGGGAAAGGGGAGCTGTTTTTT
TRBJ2-6	TRBV28	.	.	CASSLFQESGANVLTF	TGTGCCAGCAGTTTATTTCAGGAATCTGGGGCCAACGTCCTGACTTTC
TRBJ2-7	TRBV24-1	TRBD1	.	CATSARPGGVDSYEQYF	TGTGCCACCAGTGCCCGACCAGGGGGCGTAGACTCCTACGAGCAGTACTTC
TRBJ1-6	TRBV11-3	TRBD1	.	CASSPGQGSPLHF	TGTGCCAGCAGCCCGGGACAGGGATCACCCCTCCACTTT
TRBJ1-1	TRBV13	TRBD1	.	CASSSNTGTVNTEAFF	TGTGCCAGCAGCTCGAACACCGGGACAGTGAACACTGAAGCTTTCTTT
TRBJ2-7	TRBV4-3	.	once	CASSQDGGRHYEQYF	TGCGCCAGCAGCCAAGATGGGGGCAGACACTACGAGCAGTACTTC
TRBJ1-6	TRBV28	.	.	CASIPSRFNSPLHF	TGTGCCAGCATCCCCTCGCGGTTCAATTCACCCCTCCACTTT
TRBJ2-1	TRBV3-1/TRBV3-2	.	few	CASSQDVRYGGNEQFF	TGTGCCAGCAGCCAAGATGTGCGTTATGGGGGGAATGAGCAGTTCTTC
TRBJ2-7	TRBV7-9	.	few	CASSLARDEQYF	TGTGCCAGCAGCTTAGCTCGGGACGAGCAGTACTTC
TRBJ2-1	TRBV5-1	.	.	CASSHRDFLNEQFF	TGCGCCAGCAGCCACCGGGACTTTCTGAATGAGCAGTTCTTC
TRBJ1-2	TRBV7-9	.	.	CASSLIRGSTYGYTF	TGTGCCAGCAGCTTAATAAGGGGGAGCACCTATGGCTACACCTTC
TRBJ2-3	TRBV6-4	TRBD2	.	CASSDGLAGGLYTDTQYF	TGTGCCAGCAGTGACGGGTTAGCGGGAGGGCTCTACACAGATACGCAGTATTTT
TRBJ2-1	TRBV5-1	TRBD2	.	CASSGGGHLYNEQFF	TGCGCCAGCAGCGGGGGAGGGCATCTCTACAATGAGCAGTTCTTC
TRBJ1-2	TRBV7-8	TRBD1	.	CASSWGQGRYGYTF	TGTGCCAGCAGCTGGGGACAGGGGCGCTATGGCTACACCTTC
TRBJ1-4	TRBV5-1	.	.	CASSLQGTHPNEKLFF	TGCGCCAGCAGCCTACAGGGAACCCACCCTAATGAAAAACTGTTTTTT
TRBJ2-7	TRBV4-1	.	.	CASVGGYPNYEQYF	TGCGCCAGTGTTGGGGGGTATCCAAACTACGAGCAGTACTTC
TRBJ2-7	TRBV4-2	TRBD1	few	CASSQDTLGDRLFYEQYF	TGTGCCAGCAGCCAAGACACCTTAGGGGACAGGCTGTTCTACGAGCAGTACTTC
TRBJ2-7	TRBV27	TRBD2	.	CASSPRAGALPYEQYF	TGTGCCAGCAGTCCCAGAGCGGGAGCGCTCCCCTACGAGCAGTACTTC
TRBJ1-5	TRBV19	.	few	CASSVDQGRDQPQHF	TGTGCCAGTAGCGTGGATCAGGGAAGGGATCAGCCCCAGCATTTT
TRBJ1-5	TRBV30	.	few	CAWSKDNSNQPQHF	TGTGCCTGGAGTAAAGACAATAGCAATCAGCCCCAGCATTTT
TRBJ2-7	TRBV6-5	.	.	CASKGLYEQYF	TGTGCCTCCAAGGGGCTGTACGAGCAGTACTTC
TRBJ2-7	TRBV30	.	.	CAWSGGDLLYEQYF	TGTGCCTGGAGTGGGGGGGATCTCCTTTACGAGCAGTACTTC
TRBJ2-7	TRBV28	TRBD2	.	CASSRDYPGKGDEQYF	TGTGCCAGCAGTAGGGACTATCCTGGAAAGGGCGACGAGCAGTACTTC
TRBJ1-2	TRBV30	.	.	CAWSVMGDGGGYTF	TGTGCCTGGAGTGTTATGGGGGACGGGGGAGGCTACACCTTC
TRBJ1-4	TRBV3-1/TRBV3-2	.	.	CASSQEVAGAGEKLFF	TGTGCCAGCAGCCAAGAAGTGGCTGGGGCTGGGGAAAAACTGTTTTTT
TRBJ1-6	TRBV25-1	.	once	CASSTGTEPLHF	TGTGCCAGCAGTACAGGGACGGAACCCCTCCACTTT
TRBJ1-1	TRBV19	TRBD1	.	CASSLYSPGQGVGRTEAFF	TGTGCCAGTAGTCTTTACTCCCCGGGACAGGGGGTTGGACGCACTGAAGCTTTCTTT
TRBJ2-1	TRBV6-4	.	.	CASSATGRGSYNEQFF	TGTGCCAGCAGTGCCACAGGGAGGGGCTCCTACAATGAGCAGTTCTTC
TRBJ2-1	TRBV9	TRBD2	.	CASSEPLAGGLDEQFF	TGTGCCAGCAGCGAGCCACTAGCGGGAGGGCTGGATGAGCAGTTCTTC
TRBJ1-2	TRBV6-1	.	.	CASSELPGYGYTF	TGTGCCAGCAGTGAATTGCCAGGGTATGGCTACACCTTC
TRBJ2-5	TRBV29-1	TRBD1	.	CSAAHRQGKETQYF	TGCAGCGCAGCCCATCGACAGGGCAAAGAGACCCAGTACTTC
TRBJ1-1	TRBV11-2	.	.	CASSLRALTAEAFF	TGTGCCAGCAGCTTACGAGCCCTTACTGCGGAAGCTTTCTTT
TRBJ2-7	TRBV7-2	TRBD1	.	CASSQDRARVNEQYF	TGTGCCAGCAGCCAAGACAGGGCTCGTGTTAACGAGCAGTACTTC
TRBJ2-7	TRBV28	TRBD2	.	CASSPRGGLYNEQYF	TGTGCCAGCAGTCCCCGCGGGGGGCTATACAACGAGCAGTACTTC